This entry lists 22 T cell receptor beta chains sequenced from one sample in a study of response to subunit inactivated influenza vaccine. TCRdb re-derived calls from the RT-PCR reads in MiXCR, one entry per CDR3 protein. There are about 540,000 distinct CDR3 sequences in the sample; under 25% occur only once, and under 3.5% lies in the top ten. The same data also contributed to another study, on T cells expressing NK-cell markers. Per that study: Making the TCR beta cDNA relied on 5'RACE template switching with UMIs.

The sequencing here drew on CD4+ T cells sorted from PBMCs, taken approximately 13 days after vaccination. These receptors were obtained from a man aged 50 to 60 who received an inactivated influenza vaccine.

On this clonotype itself: Because the CDR3 is missing its conserved closing phenylalanine or tryptophan, this is likely a read error. The V and J genes are TRBV7-9 and TRBJ2-7, with D perhaps TRBD1 or TRBD2 (6 bases each). The CDR3 runs 16 residues. Looked up from germline, CDR1 is SEHNR and CDR2 is FQNEAQ (reference sequence). Trimming took 5 bases from V and 4 from J, leaving 21 bases between them. The CDR3 region is CASSPSGDWAPYEQYL. The CDR3 nucleotides read TGTGCCAGCAGCCCCTCAGGGGACTGGGCTCCGTACGAGCAGTACCTC.

This clonotype has just one count. J is TRBJ2-3 and V is TRBV20-1; 12 bases map to TRBD2. With 3 bases clipped from V and 0 bases from J, the junction kept 4 bases outside the gene matches. The CDR3 extends over 16 amino acids. Germline V lookup: CDR1 DFQATT, CDR2 SNEGSKA (reference sequence). CDR3 in DNA: TGCAGTGCTAGGACTAGCGGGGGTTCTAGCACAGATACGCAGTATTTT. As protein: CSARTSGGSSTDTQYF.

The J gene is TRBJ2-7, the V gene TRBV11-2, with TRBD2 matching over 15 bases. Trimming took 6 bases from V and 6 from J; bases not matched to a gene: 6. The CDR3 runs to 15 residues. Per the germline V gene, CDR1 is SGHAT and CDR2 is FQNNGV. CDR3 nucleotide sequence: TGTGCCAGCAGTCGGGGACTAGCGGGAGGAGGCGAGCAGTACTTC. Translation: CASSRGLAGGGEQYF.

This clonotype was found a few times. V usage is TRBV4-2 and J usage is TRBJ2-5; D tentatively reads TRBD1 or TRBD2 (5 bases each). The V end lost 1 base, the J end lost 7 bases, and 19 bases lay between the germline ends. The CDR3 runs to 16 residues. Germline V gene sequence: CDR1 LGHNA, CDR2 YNFKEQ. CDR3 region: CASSQAVGTPGWTQYF. The CDR3 bases are TGTGCCAGCAGCCAAGCGGTGGGGACCCCGGGATGGACCCAGTACTTC.

V is TRBV4-2 and J is TRBJ2-1; D unclear. The CDR3 has 14 residues. V lost 0 bases to trimming and J lost 6 bases, with 9 bases between them. Germline-derived CDR1 and CDR2 are LGHNA and YNFKEQ. The CDR3 DNA reads as TGTGCCAGCAGCCAAGATAGCCGCATCAATGAGCAGTTCTTC. Its translation: CASSQDSRINEQFF.

J is TRBJ1-6 and V is TRBV20-1; 7 nucleotides align to TRBD1. The CDR3 has 14 amino acids. Germline V CDR1 and CDR2: DFQATT, SNEGSKA (reference sequence). The CDR3 loop is CRAIRGVGDSPLHF. The CDR3 region has the DNA TGCAGAGCCATCAGGGGGGTAGGGGATTCACCCCTCCACTTT.

The chain recombines TRBV6-8 with TRBJ1-1, with D perhaps matching TRBD1 (5 bases). The CDR3 totals 19 residues. V dropped 3 bases and J dropped 2 bases, with 25 bases sitting between them. Germline CDR1 reads MNHGY; CDR2 reads SAAAGT. CDR3 sequence reads: CASSYRRRDSLQRNTEAFF. CDR3 bases: TGTGCCAGCAGTTATCGTAGACGAGACAGCTTACAGAGAAACACTGAAGCTTTCTTT.

The gene calls are TRBV20-1 and TRBJ2-7; D might be TRBD1 or TRBD2, each matching 5 bases. This CDR3 contains 12 residues. Germline CDR1 is DFQATT and CDR2 is SNEGSKA (reference sequence). V dropped 6 bases and J dropped 2 bases, with 11 bases sitting between them. The DNA of the CDR3 is TGCAGTGCGGGGAGACAGACCTACGAGCAGTACTTC. Its protein product is CSAGRQTYEQYF.

The table lists this clonotype with a few counts. As DNA, the CDR3 is TGTGCCAGCTCAGACTTACAAGAGACCCAGTACTTC. Protein sequence: CASSDLQETQYF. This rearrangement joins TRBV18 to TRBJ2-5; D call uncertain. With 5 bases removed from V and 2 bases from J, the gap between germline ends came to 6 bases. The V gene's germline CDR1 is KGHSH and CDR2 LQKENI. The CDR3 consists of 12 residues. Full variable domain (remainder filled in from reference TRBV18 and TRBJ2-5): NAGVMQNPRHLVRRRGQEARLRCSPMKGHSHVYWYRQLPEEGLKFMVYLQKENIIDESGMPKERFSAEFPKEGPSILRIQQVVRGDSAAYFCASSDLQETQYFGPGTRLLVL.

V gene TRBV7-2 combines with J gene TRBJ2-7; D is tentatively TRBD1 or TRBD2 (5 bases each). Trimming pared 4 bases from V and 2 bases from J, leaving 15 bases between. This CDR3 region has 15 residues. Germline V lookup: CDR1 SGHTA, CDR2 FQGNSA. The DNA of the CDR3 is TGTGCCAGCAGCTCCGCCTCGGGGCAGGCCTACGAGCAGTACTTC. Protein: CASSSASGQAYEQYF.

The CDR3 loop reads CASSLSGGRASSEFF. CDR3 bases: TGTGCCAGCAGCTTATCCGGCGGGAGGGCCTCCTCTGAGTTCTTC. This sequence joins TRBV7-2 and TRBJ2-1; 9 bases map to TRBD2. The CDR3 consists of 15 residues. Germline assignment: CDR1 SGHTA and CDR2 FQGNSA. J was trimmed by 14 bases and V by 2 bases; bases with no gene match: 13.

This clonotype was detected ten times or more. J is TRBJ2-4 and V is TRBV6-5; the match to TRBD1 covers 7 bases. The length of the CDR3 is 15 residues. Germline V gene sequence: CDR1 MNHEY, CDR2 SVGAGI. V was clipped by 4 bases and J by 0 bases; unmatched bases: 3. The DNA for the CDR3 is TGTGCCAGCAGTTCCTGGGACAGAGCCAAAAACATTCAGTACTTC. Protein: CASSSWDRAKNIQYF.

This chain joins TRBV20-1 and TRBJ2-1, with no clear D. Trimming removed 0 bases at V and 6 bases at J, with 18 bases between. The CDR3 contains 16 residues. Germline loops: CDR1 DFQATT, CDR2 SNEGSKA (reference sequence). The CDR3 sequence is CSARDLTPAALNEQFF. The CDR3 DNA follows: TGCAGTGCTAGAGATTTAACTCCTGCTGCTCTCAATGAGCAGTTCTTC.

This clonotype appeared a few times. This chain uses TRBV28 with TRBJ2-7, with a weak D call TRBD1 (6 bases). The CDR3 is 13 residues long. Germline-derived CDR1 and CDR2 are MDHEN and SYDVKM. Deletions cut 6 bases from V and 0 bases from J, with 9 bases between. The CDR3 here is CASRQGSSYEQYF. CDR3 nucleotide sequence: TGTGCCAGCAGGCAGGGGAGCTCCTACGAGCAGTACTTC.

The V call is TRBV11-2, the J call TRBJ2-6, with TRBD1 as a possible D gene (6 bases). This CDR3 spans 18 amino acids. With 0 bases removed from V and 0 bases from J, the gap between germline ends came to 12 bases. Germline V gives CDR1 SGHAT, CDR2 FQNNGV. The CDR3 nucleotides read TGTGCCAGCAGCTTAGAACAGGGAGATTCCTCTGGGGCCAACGTCCTGACTTTC. The encoded protein is CASSLEQGDSSGANVLTF.

This clonotype showed up just once. The CDR3 loop is CASSFPGVGEQYF. The CDR3 coding sequence is TGTGCCAGCAGCTTCCCAGGGGTTGGTGAGCAGTACTTC. The chain employs TRBV7-2 and TRBJ2-7, with D possibly being TRBD1 (6 bases). CDR1 SGHTA and CDR2 FQGNSA come from the germline V gene. Trimming took off 3 bases at V and 7 bases at J, with 13 bases between the two ends. This CDR3 has 13 amino acids.

The chain recombines TRBV5-1 with TRBJ2-6, with 7 bases that match TRBD1. CDR1 and CDR2 from the germline V gene are SGHRS and YFSETQ. The V gene end was trimmed by 5 bases and the J gene end by 2 bases; junction bases not matched to a gene: 4. This CDR3 region has 15 residues. The CDR3 reads CASSFTGAGANVLTF. The CDR3 DNA follows: TGCGCCAGCAGTTTTACAGGGGCTGGGGCCAACGTCCTGACTTTC.

The chain links TRBV20-1 to TRBJ2-1; D possibly uses TRBD1 or TRBD2 (5 bases each). Germline loops: CDR1 DFQATT, CDR2 SNEGSKA (reference sequence). CDR3 length: 12 amino acids. Trimming left V 3 bases short and J 12 bases short, with 15 bases between. The CDR3 spells CSARSTGTVQFF. CDR3 nucleotides: TGCAGTGCTAGGAGTACCGGGACCGTGCAGTTCTTC.

CDR3 sequence: CASSRVSRGVLTF. DNA of the CDR3: TGTGCCAGCAGCAGGGTATCCAGGGGCGTCCTGACTTTC. This chain joins TRBV7-9 and TRBJ2-6; D is perhaps TRBD1 (6 bases). Germline CDR1 SEHNR, CDR2 FQNEAQ (reference sequence). This CDR3 region has 13 residues. The V gene lost 5 bases and the J gene lost 12 bases, with 14 bases spanning the gap.

The rearrangement uses TRBV12-3 or TRBV12-4 and TRBJ2-7; the D gene could be TRBD1 or TRBD2 (5 bases each). The germline V and J ends were trimmed by 3 bases and 0 bases, with 9 bases remaining between them. CDR3 length: 14 amino acids. The CDR3: CASSLRDHSYEQYF. The CDR3 coding sequence is TGTGCCAGCAGTTTGAGGGACCACTCCTACGAGCAGTACTTC.

DNA of the CDR3: TGTGCCAGCAGTTACAGGCAGGGTGGCGCTGAGCAGTTCTTC. It specifies CASSYRQGGAEQFF. The chain is built from TRBV6-5 and TRBJ2-1, with a tentative D call TRBD1 (5 bases). The CDR3 has 14 amino acids. V lost 2 bases and J lost 9, with 14 bases in between. Germline V gene lookup returns CDR1 MNHEY and CDR2 SVGAGI.

This clonotype was found a few times. The chain carries TRBV7-3 and TRBJ1-1; D may be TRBD1 (5 bases). With 2 bases removed from V and 4 bases from J, the gap between germline ends came to 14 bases. The CDR3 consists of 15 residues. CDR1 SGHTA and CDR2 FQGTGA come from the germline V gene. The CDR3: CASSLLPGHTTEAFF. The CDR3 coding sequence is TGTGCCAGCAGCTTACTTCCCGGACACACCACTGAAGCTTTCTTT.